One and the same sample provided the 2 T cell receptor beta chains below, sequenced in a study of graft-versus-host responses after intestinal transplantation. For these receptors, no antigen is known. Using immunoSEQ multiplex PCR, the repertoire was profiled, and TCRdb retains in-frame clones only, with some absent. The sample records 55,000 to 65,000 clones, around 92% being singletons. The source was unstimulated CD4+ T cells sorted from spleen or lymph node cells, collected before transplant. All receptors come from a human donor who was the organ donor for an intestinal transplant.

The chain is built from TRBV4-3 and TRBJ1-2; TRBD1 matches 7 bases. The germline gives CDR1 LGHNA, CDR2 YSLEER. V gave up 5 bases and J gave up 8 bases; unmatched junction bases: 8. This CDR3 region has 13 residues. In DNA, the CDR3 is TGCGCCAGCAGCTATCAGGGGGATGGCGGCTACACCTTC. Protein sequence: CASSYQGDGGYTF.

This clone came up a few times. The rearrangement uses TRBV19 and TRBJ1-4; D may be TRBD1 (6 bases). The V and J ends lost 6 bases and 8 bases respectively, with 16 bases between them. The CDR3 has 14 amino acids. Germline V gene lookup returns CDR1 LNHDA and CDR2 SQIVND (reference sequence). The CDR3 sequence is CASRINRVGEKLFF. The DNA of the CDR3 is TGTGCCAGTAGGATAAACAGGGTGGGGGAAAAACTGTTTTTT.